This TCR beta chain was profiled in a study of blood T cell repertoires in COVID-19. Across the study: COVID-19 samples, acute and convalescent, were from the United States, Italy and Spain.

TCRdb's copy holds only in-frame clones and misses some; the assay was immunoSEQ multiplex PCR. The top ten hold 5.5% to 6% of the sample, which has under 65,000 clones, around 73% seen once. Enrolled through a virtual design, the participants were between roughly 18 and 100 years of age and came from about two dozen US areas. V was cut by 2 bases and J by 6 bases, with 8 bases left in between. Germline V gene data show CDR1 as SGHKS and CDR2 as YYEKEE (reference sequence). This CDR3 has 13 amino acids. The sequence was collected from a woman in her forties or fifties with acute COVID-19. Sequenced input: PBMCs or T cells enriched from blood (not recorded which). The chain recombines TRBV5-5 with TRBJ2-2; D possibly corresponds to TRBD1 (6 bases). The CDR3 DNA reads as TGTGCCAGCAGCTTCCAGGGGCCCGGGGAGCTGTTTTTT. Translated, it gives CASSFQGPGELFF.